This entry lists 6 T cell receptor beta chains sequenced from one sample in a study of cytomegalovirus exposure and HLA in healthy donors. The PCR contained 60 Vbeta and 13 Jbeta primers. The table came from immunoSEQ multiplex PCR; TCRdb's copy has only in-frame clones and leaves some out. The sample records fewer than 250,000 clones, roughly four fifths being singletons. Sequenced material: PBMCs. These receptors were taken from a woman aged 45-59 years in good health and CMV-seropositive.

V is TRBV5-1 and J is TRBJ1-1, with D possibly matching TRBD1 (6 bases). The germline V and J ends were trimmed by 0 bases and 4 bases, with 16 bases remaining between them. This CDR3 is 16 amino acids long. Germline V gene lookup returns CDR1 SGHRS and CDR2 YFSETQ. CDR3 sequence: CASSLEQGQLSTEAFF. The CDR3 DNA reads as TGCGCCAGCAGCTTGGAACAGGGCCAGTTGAGCACTGAAGCTTTCTTT.

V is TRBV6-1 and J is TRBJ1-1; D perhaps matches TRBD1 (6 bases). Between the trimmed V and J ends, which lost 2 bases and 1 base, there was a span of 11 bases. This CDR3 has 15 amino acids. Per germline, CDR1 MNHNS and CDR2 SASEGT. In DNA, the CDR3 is TGTGCCAGCAGTGAAAGGGGACACCGGAACACTGAAGCTTTCTTT. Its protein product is CASSERGHRNTEAFF.

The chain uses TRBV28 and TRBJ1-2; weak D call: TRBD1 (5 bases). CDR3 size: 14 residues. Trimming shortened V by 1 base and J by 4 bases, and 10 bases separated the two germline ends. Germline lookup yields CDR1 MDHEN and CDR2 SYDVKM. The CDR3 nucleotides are TGTGCCAGCAGTTTATCGGGGGGATTCTATGGCTACACCTTC. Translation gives CASSLSGGFYGYTF.

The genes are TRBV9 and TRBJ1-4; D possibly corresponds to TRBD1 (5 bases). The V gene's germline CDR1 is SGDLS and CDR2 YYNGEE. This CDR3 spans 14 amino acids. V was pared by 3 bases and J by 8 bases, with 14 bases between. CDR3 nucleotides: TGTGCCAGCAGCGAGGGGACTGCGGGAGAAAAACTGTTTTTT. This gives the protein CASSEGTAGEKLFF.

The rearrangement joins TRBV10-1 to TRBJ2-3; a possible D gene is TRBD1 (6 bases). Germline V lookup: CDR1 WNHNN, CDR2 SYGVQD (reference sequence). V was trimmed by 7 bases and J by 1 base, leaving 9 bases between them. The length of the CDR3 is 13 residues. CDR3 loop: CASNAGGTDTQYF. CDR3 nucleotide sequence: TGCGCCAGCAATGCAGGGGGCACAGATACGCAGTATTTT.

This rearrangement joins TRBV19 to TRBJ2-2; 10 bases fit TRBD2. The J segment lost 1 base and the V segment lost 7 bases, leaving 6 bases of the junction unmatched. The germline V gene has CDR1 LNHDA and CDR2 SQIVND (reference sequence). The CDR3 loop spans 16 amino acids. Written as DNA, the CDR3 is TGTGCCAGTAAGGCTAGCGGGGGCCTGAACACCGGGGAGCTGTTTTTT. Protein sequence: CASKASGGLNTGELFF. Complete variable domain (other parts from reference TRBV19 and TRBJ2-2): DGGITQSPKYLFRKEGQNVTLSCEQNLNHDAMYWYRQDPGQGLRLIYYSQIVNDFQKGDIAEGYSVSREKKESFPLTVTSAQKNPTAFYLCASKASGGLNTGELFFGEGSRLTVL.